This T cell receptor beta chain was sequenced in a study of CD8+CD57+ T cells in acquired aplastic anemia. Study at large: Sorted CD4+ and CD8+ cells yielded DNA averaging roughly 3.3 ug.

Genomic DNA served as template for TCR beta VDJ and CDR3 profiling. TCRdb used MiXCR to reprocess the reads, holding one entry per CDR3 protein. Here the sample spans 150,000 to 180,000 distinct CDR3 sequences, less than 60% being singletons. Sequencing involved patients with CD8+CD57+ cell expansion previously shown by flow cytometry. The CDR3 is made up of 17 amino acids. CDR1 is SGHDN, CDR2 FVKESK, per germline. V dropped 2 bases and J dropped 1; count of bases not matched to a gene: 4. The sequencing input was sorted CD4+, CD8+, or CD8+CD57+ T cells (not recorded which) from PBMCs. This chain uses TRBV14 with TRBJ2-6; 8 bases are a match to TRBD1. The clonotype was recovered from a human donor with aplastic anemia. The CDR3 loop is CASSQQGALSGANVLTF. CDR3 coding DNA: TGTGCCAGCAGCCAACAGGGGGCTTTATCTGGGGCCAACGTCCTGACTTTC.